This TCR beta chain was captured in a study of T cell responses to AZD1222 COVID-19 vaccine. Study results and limitations: Donor demographics were predominantly white British with a female majority; clonal diversity may be underestimated. There were repertoire samples only from the period after the peak T cell response.

As for this clone: Its specificity is unknown.

V was pared by 4 bases and J by 0 bases, with 9 bases between. Germline V gives CDR1 MNHNY, CDR2 SVGAGI (reference sequence). CDR3 length equals 14 residues. Data came from immunoSEQ multiplex PCR; TCRdb stores just in-frame clones and leaves some out. The sample has about 130,000 clones; 92% are singletons. The sequence was obtained from an adult in good health. The chain carries TRBV6-6 and TRBJ1-1, with unresolved D. Specimen: peripheral blood, collected on day 0 of AZD1222 vaccination. The CDR3 loop is CASSSAGLNTEAFF. DNA of the CDR3: TGTGCCAGCAGTTCCGCAGGACTGAACACTGAAGCTTTCTTT.